Listed below are T cell receptor beta chains from one sample, sequenced in a study of cytomegalovirus exposure and HLA in healthy donors. Profiling relied on immunoSEQ multiplex PCR, and the TCRdb table lists in-frame clones only, not all of them. The table includes 150,000 to 200,000 clones, over 60% detected once. Input material: PBMCs. These receptors all stem from a middle-aged woman in good health and CMV-seronegative. Each CDR3 is given with its conserved first and last residue. D genes are given only for firm matches.

cdr3_aa v_call cdr3_length j_call d_call
CATSQRRGQGASYEQYF TRBV15 17 TRBJ2-7 TRBD1
CASSQDQLGQGNEKLFF TRBV4-3 17 TRBJ1-4 TRBD1
CASSYETGHETQYF TRBV5-1 14 TRBJ2-5 -
CASSLVREAYNEQFF TRBV5-1 15 TRBJ2-1 -
CASSLDGRAHGYTF TRBV7-8 14 TRBJ1-2 -
CASSLNPGQGRNQPQHF TRBV5-5 17 TRBJ1-5 TRBD1
CASRTDRSPYNEQFF TRBV5-1 15 TRBJ2-1 -
CASSDLRTGVTGELFF TRBV6-1 16 TRBJ2-2 TRBD1
CAWSRGGGELFF TRBV30 12 TRBJ2-2 TRBD2
CASSSQPTGNTGELFF TRBV7-2 16 TRBJ2-2 -
CASSLSPGQGYNEQFF TRBV5-4 16 TRBJ2-1 TRBD1
CASSSQSNQPQHF TRBV18 13 TRBJ1-5 -
CASSPGLADSYEQYF TRBV4-3 15 TRBJ2-7 TRBD2
CASSSPRGGETQYF TRBV11-3 14 TRBJ2-5 TRBD2
CASSPWTDTEAFF TRBV7-2 13 TRBJ1-1 -
CASSLEPMNTGELFF TRBV5-6 15 TRBJ2-2 -
CAWGQQNTEAFF TRBV30 12 TRBJ1-1 -
CAIRGQGEMNTEAFF TRBV10-3 15 TRBJ1-1 TRBD1
CASRLVAGASETQYF TRBV12-2 15 TRBJ2-5 -
CAWSVRGGSGNQPQHF TRBV30 16 TRBJ1-5 TRBD1
CASSQVNGGRYEQYF TRBV4-1 15 TRBJ2-7 -
CATSIDPGTNYEQYF TRBV15 15 TRBJ2-7 -
CASARTGSNQPQHF TRBV25-1 14 TRBJ1-5 TRBD1
CASCSGSYTGELFF TRBV19 14 TRBJ2-2 TRBD2
CASSLGTDKSSYNSPLHF TRBV5-6 18 TRBJ1-6 -
CASSTTVFTSNQPQHF TRBV19 16 TRBJ1-5 -
CASSLRSGPLSYEQYF TRBV7-2 16 TRBJ2-7 -
CASSMTGGAKDGYTF TRBV19 15 TRBJ1-2 TRBD1
CASSLTAGSYNEQFF TRBV5-1 15 TRBJ2-1 -
CAISGIGREQYF TRBV10-3 12 TRBJ2-5 TRBD2
CSSSLGNSNQPQHF TRBV7-9 14 TRBJ1-5 -
CASSLGTSLHF TRBV7-9 11 TRBJ2-3 TRBD2
CASSLDGGAATNEKLFF TRBV5-4 17 TRBJ1-4 -
CSVDQGAAGETQYF TRBV29-1 14 TRBJ2-5 TRBD1
CASHGGRETGELFF TRBV10-3 14 TRBJ2-2 -
CASSSQLAGGDNEQFF TRBV7-7 16 TRBJ2-1 TRBD2
CASSLTPSGSAGELFF TRBV7-3 16 TRBJ2-2 TRBD2
CASSVSVQGGSPLHF TRBV9 15 TRBJ1-6 -
CSADLTGKAFF TRBV20-1 11 TRBJ1-1 TRBD1
CASSPPGQGGYGYTF TRBV5-1 15 TRBJ1-2 TRBD1
CASGAGPSTSGANVLTF TRBV4-3 17 TRBJ2-6 -
CASSLGGGQGGEKLFF TRBV7-9 16 TRBJ1-4 TRBD1
CASSMTGGVETQYF TRBV19 14 TRBJ2-5 TRBD1
CASSKEGESRQPGTTNEKLFF TRBV21-1 21 TRBJ1-4 -
CASSLAQNNEQFF TRBV7-7 13 TRBJ2-1 -
CASPGGREPYNEQFF TRBV6-5 15 TRBJ2-1 TRBD2
CASSYSQQGAYYGYTF TRBV6-5 16 TRBJ1-2 TRBD1
CASSQPTSGVAKNIQYF TRBV4-2 17 TRBJ2-4 TRBD2
CASSIVEGRAQYF TRBV19 13 TRBJ2-3 -
CASSQEPQGINYGYTF TRBV4-3 16 TRBJ1-2 TRBD1
CASSLAGGPESGELFF TRBV6-4 16 TRBJ2-2 TRBD2
CASSKEGLTEAFF TRBV6-5 13 TRBJ1-1 -
CASSQVFGTGGTEAFF TRBV4-1 16 TRBJ1-1 -